Below, 27 T cell receptor beta chains from the same sample are listed, as sequenced in a study of T cells in localized non-small cell lung cancer. Some clones are missing from TCRdb's copy, which holds only in-frame ones; the method was immunoSEQ multiplex PCR. The table records some 25,000 clones, approximately 88% of them present only once. Specimen: peripheral blood mononuclear cells, collected before any cancer treatment. Receptor source: a woman aged 40-70 years with stage III lung adenocarcinoma.

The chain joins TRBV7-9 to TRBJ2-1; 9 nucleotides agree with TRBD1. The J segment lost 7 bases and the V segment lost 4 bases, leaving 8 bases of the junction unmatched. Germline lookup yields CDR1 SEHNR and CDR2 FQNEAQ (reference sequence). The CDR3 length is 15 residues. CDR3 bases: TGTGCCAGCAGCTCATACAGGGGGCGCGAGAATGAGCAGTTCTTC. It translates to CASSSYRGRENEQFF.

The chain recombines TRBV5-1 with TRBJ1-5; TRBD1 matches 10 bases. The CDR3 covers 14 residues. Germline CDR1 and CDR2: SGHRS and YFSETQ. Trimming removed 4 bases from V and 6 bases from J; junction bases left unmatched: 4. The CDR3, as DNA: TGCGCCAGCAGCCAGACAGGGGGCCTTCAGCCCCAGCATTTT. Encoded protein: CASSQTGGLQPQHF.

This chain links TRBV4-1 with TRBJ1-1, with 7 positions matching TRBD1. Germline CDR1 MGHRA, CDR2 YSYEKL. CDR3 length: 17 residues. The junction had 13 bases not matched to a gene; V was cut back by 3 bases and J by 3 bases. DNA for the CDR3: TGCGCCAGCAGCCAGCCTTACAGGGGAAGGTCGCACACTGAAGCTTTCTTT. Translating it yields CASSQPYRGRSHTEAFF.

The rearrangement uses TRBV6-5 and TRBJ2-3; 7 bases match TRBD1. Trimming removed 4 bases from V and 0 bases from J; junction bases left unmatched: 4. Germline CDR1 and CDR2: MNHEY and SVGAGI. The CDR3 spans 15 residues. The CDR3 DNA follows: TGTGCCAGCAGTTTTGACAGGGCTAGCACAGATACGCAGTATTTT. Amino acids: CASSFDRASTDTQYF.

In nucleotides, the CDR3 is TGTGCCAGCAGCCTAGGCAGCGGGAGGGATGCAGATACGCAGTATTTT. Its protein product is CASSLGSGRDADTQYF. The chain couples TRBV11-2 to TRBJ2-3; 10 positions agree with TRBD2. Germline loops: CDR1 SGHAT, CDR2 FQNNGV. CDR3 length: 16 residues. Trimming removed 5 bases from V and 4 bases from J; junction bases left unmatched: 9.

This chain connects TRBV19 to TRBJ1-5, with D unresolved. The CDR3 has 14 residues. Germline-derived CDR1 and CDR2 are LNHDA and SQIVND (reference sequence). The ends were cut back, 3 bases at V and 9 bases at J, with 15 bases in the middle. The CDR3 reads CASSIGLYGRPQHF. In DNA form, the CDR3 reads TGTGCCAGTAGTATCGGTCTATATGGAAGGCCCCAGCATTTT.

The V gene is TRBV7-8, the J gene TRBJ1-3; 8 positions agree with TRBD1. The CDR3 consists of 15 residues. Germline CDR1 reads SGHVS; CDR2 reads FQNEAQ. V shed 2 bases, J shed 2 bases, and the junction held 2 bases outside the gene matches. CDR3 protein: CASSLRTGTGNTIYF. In DNA, the CDR3 is TGTGCCAGCAGCTTAAGGACAGGGACTGGAAACACCATATATTTT. The full variable domain, in which reference TRBV7-8 and TRBJ1-3 provide the parts outside the CDR3, is GAGVSQSPRYKVAKRGQDVALRCDPISGHVSLFWYQQALGQGPEFLTYFQNEAQLDKSGLPSDRFFAERPEGSVSTLKIQRTQQEDSAVYLCASSLRTGTGNTIYFGEGSWLTVV.

V usage is TRBV14 and J usage is TRBJ2-7; 8 nucleotides align to TRBD1. Germline assignment: CDR1 SGHDN and CDR2 FVKESK. The CDR3 contains 17 residues. V was pared by 2 bases and J by 6 bases, with 15 bases of the junction left unmatched. The CDR3 DNA sequence: TGTGCCAGCAGCCAACTCACAGGGGGGACAGGCTTGGGCGAGCAGTACTTC. This encodes CASSQLTGGTGLGEQYF.

The chain couples TRBV7-9 to TRBJ2-7, with D possibly being TRBD2 (5 bases). The germline CDR1 and CDR2 sequences are SEHNR and FQNEAQ (reference sequence). V lost 8 bases to trimming and J lost 2 bases, with 13 bases between them. The CDR3 runs to 13 residues. The CDR3 sequence is CASHERGAYEQYF. The CDR3 DNA sequence: TGTGCCAGCCACGAACGGGGAGCCTACGAGCAGTACTTC.

This rearrangement joins TRBV10-3 to TRBJ1-1; tentatively, D is TRBD1 (6 bases). Trimming took off 4 bases at V and 1 base at J, with 13 bases between the two ends. Germline CDR1 reads ENHRY; CDR2 reads SYGVKD. The CDR3 loop spans 15 amino acids. The CDR3 reads CAISGSTGKNTEAFF. CDR3 bases: TGTGCCATCAGTGGGAGTACAGGGAAGAACACTGAAGCTTTCTTT.

This chain uses TRBV19 with TRBJ1-2, with D hard to call. In germline, CDR1 is LNHDA, CDR2 SQIVND (reference sequence). This CDR3 contains 14 residues. V shed 6 bases and J shed 4 bases, with 15 bases lying between them. CDR3 protein: CASRPSVRPYGYTF. The CDR3 bases are TGTGCCAGTAGGCCCTCGGTCAGGCCCTATGGCTACACCTTC.

This chain uses TRBV7-6 with TRBJ2-2; 8 bases agree with TRBD1. The CDR3 has 15 residues. Looked up from germline, CDR1 is SGHVS and CDR2 is FNYEAQ. The ends lost 5 bases at V and 3 bases at J; junction bases unmatched: 5. The CDR3 loop is CASSQSGGHTGELFF. For the CDR3, the DNA is TGTGCCAGCAGCCAATCAGGGGGCCACACCGGGGAGCTGTTTTTT.

The chain couples TRBV7-2 to TRBJ2-7; D is possibly TRBD1 or TRBD2 (5 bases each). CDR1 SGHTA and CDR2 FQGNSA come from the germline V gene. The CDR3 has 13 amino acids. Trimming removed 3 bases from V and 4 bases from J, with 10 bases in between. The CDR3 coding sequence is TGTGCCAGCAGCTTCCGGGGCCAATACGAGCAGTACTTC. Translation gives CASSFRGQYEQYF.

This chain connects TRBV7-2 to TRBJ2-1, with 13 bases fitting TRBD2. Losses at the gene ends were 2 bases for V and 4 bases for J; bases not matched to a gene: 11. Germline CDR1 SGHTA, CDR2 FQGNSA. CDR3 length: 19 residues. The CDR3 sequence is CASSLRFSGTSGAYNEQFF. The CDR3 DNA sequence: TGTGCCAGCAGCTTAAGGTTTTCCGGGACTAGCGGGGCATACAATGAGCAGTTCTTC.

This sequence joins TRBV7-6 and TRBJ1-5; no clear D. CDR1 is SGHVS and CDR2 is FNYEAQ in the germline V gene. V lost 5 bases, J lost 2 bases, and 10 bases lay in between. The CDR3 totals 14 residues. CDR3 loop: CASSRVAGNQPQHF. The CDR3 nucleotides read TGTGCCAGCAGCCGGGTGGCCGGCAATCAGCCCCAGCATTTT. Looking up the rest from reference TRBV7-6 and TRBJ1-5 gives the full variable domain: GAGVSQSPRYKVTKRGQDVALRCDPISGHVSLYWYRQALGQGPEFLTYFNYEAQQDKSGLPNDRFSAERPEGSISTLTIQRTEQRDSAMYRCASSRVAGNQPQHFGDGTRLSIL.

This clone was recorded a few times. The chain joins TRBV4-3 to TRBJ1-6; TRBD1 is a possible D gene (6 bases). V lost 7 bases, J lost 4 bases, and 23 bases lay in between. CDR1 and CDR2 from the germline V gene are LGHNA and YSLEER. The CDR3 has 18 amino acids. The CDR3 DNA reads TGCGCCAGCAACGCCATGGCCGGTCGGGGGGCATATAATTCACCCCTCCACTTT. As protein: CASNAMAGRGAYNSPLHF.

V is TRBV19 and J is TRBJ2-2; D might be TRBD2 (5 bases). The V gene's germline CDR1 is LNHDA and CDR2 SQIVND (reference sequence). This CDR3 has 17 amino acids. Trimming shortened V by 2 bases and J by 7 bases, and 20 bases separated the two germline ends. The CDR3 spells CASSIRSGTAHIGELFF. DNA of the CDR3: TGTGCCAGTAGTATACGTTCGGGAACAGCGCACATCGGGGAGCTGTTTTTT.

J is TRBJ2-7 and V is TRBV7-8, with D hard to call. This CDR3 has 13 amino acids. Trimming removed 4 bases at V and 5 bases at J, with 12 bases between. The germline V gene encodes CDR1 SGHVS and CDR2 FQNEAQ. The CDR3 region has the DNA TGTGCCAGCAGCTCTCCAACCCGCAACGAGCAGTACTTC. It codes for CASSSPTRNEQYF.

V and J are TRBV2 and TRBJ1-3; D not certain. V lost 1 base to trimming and J lost 2 bases, with 3 bases between them. The CDR3 consists of 13 residues. The V gene's germline CDR1 is SNHLY and CDR2 FYNNEI. Written as DNA, the CDR3 is TGTGCCAGCAGTGAAGAAGCTGGAAACACCATATATTTT. As protein: CASSEEAGNTIYF.

The V call is TRBV7-8, the J call TRBJ2-7; D possibly uses TRBD1 or TRBD2 (6 bases each). Germline assignment: CDR1 SGHVS and CDR2 FQNEAQ. Deletions cut 4 bases from V and 3 bases from J, with 13 bases between. The CDR3 is 14 amino acids. CDR3 sequence: CASSWGDKDYEQYF. CDR3 sequence (DNA): TGTGCCAGCAGCTGGGGGGACAAGGACTACGAGCAGTACTTC. Supplemented by reference TRBV7-8 and TRBJ2-7, the full variable domain reads GAGVSQSPRYKVAKRGQDVALRCDPISGHVSLFWYQQALGQGPEFLTYFQNEAQLDKSGLPSDRFFAERPEGSVSTLKIQRTQQEDSAVYLCASSWGDKDYEQYFGPGTRLTVT.

This clone was counted between two and nine times. The J gene is TRBJ2-7, the V gene TRBV7-9; tentatively, D is TRBD2 (5 bases). Per the germline V gene, CDR1 is SEHNR and CDR2 is FQNEAQ (reference sequence). V was shortened by 5 bases and J by 5 bases, with 19 bases between the two germline ends. The CDR3 is 15 residues long. The CDR3 sequence is CASSTLYAREDEQYF. The CDR3 DNA follows: TGTGCCAGCAGCACTTTATATGCCCGGGAAGACGAGCAGTACTTC.

The rearrangement joins TRBV10-3 to TRBJ2-2; 13 bases agree with TRBD2. Trimming at V came to 0 bases and at J to 8 bases, leaving 9 bases not matched to a gene. The CDR3 consists of 18 residues. The germline V gene has CDR1 ENHRY and CDR2 SYGVKD. CDR3: CAISESTPTSGRMGELFF. CDR3 coding DNA: TGTGCCATCAGTGAGTCGACGCCGACTAGCGGGAGGATGGGGGAGCTGTTTTTT.

This CDR3 reads CASSRLPSDGELFF. The CDR3 DNA reads TGTGCCAGCAGTCGGTTACCCTCTGACGGGGAGCTGTTTTTT. The chain is built from TRBV7-6 and TRBJ2-2; D is undetermined. V was cut by 6 bases and J by 7 bases, with 15 bases left in between. The CDR3 length is 14 residues. CDR1 SGHVS and CDR2 FNYEAQ come from the germline V gene.

This rearrangement joins TRBV7-9 to TRBJ1-1; tentative D call: TRBD1 (5 bases). Germline values: CDR1 SEHNR, CDR2 FQNEAQ (reference sequence). Trimming took off 4 bases at V and 11 bases at J, with 11 bases between the two ends. This CDR3 is 11 amino acids long. The CDR3 DNA reads as TGTGCCAGCAGCTCAGGGTCGCGGGCTTTCTTT. Its protein is CASSSGSRAFF.

The J gene is TRBJ2-7, the V gene TRBV4-1, with 9 bases aligning to TRBD1. Per germline, CDR1 MGHRA and CDR2 YSYEKL. This CDR3 region has 14 residues. J was trimmed by 6 bases and V by 3 bases; bases with no gene match: 6. Here the CDR3 reads CASSHPGQGGEQYF. The DNA for the CDR3 is TGCGCCAGCAGCCACCCGGGACAGGGTGGCGAGCAGTACTTC.

In nucleotides, the CDR3 is TGTGCCAGCAGCAGCCAGATCCGGGACAGGGGGGATGGCTACACCTTC. Protein sequence: CASSSQIRDRGDGYTF. The chain joins TRBV21-1 to TRBJ1-2; the DNA was not used to check the table's D call, TRBD1. TRBV21-1 is a listed pseudogene. The CDR3 totals 16 residues.

V and J are TRBV5-1 and TRBJ2-2, with unresolved D. This CDR3 region has 17 residues. Germline CDR1 reads SGHRS; CDR2 reads YFSETQ. The V end was cut by 4 bases, the J end by 0 bases, with 16 bases between. The CDR3 region is CASSVPTGDPNTGELFF. CDR3 coding DNA: TGCGCCAGCAGCGTCCCGACTGGAGACCCGAACACCGGGGAGCTGTTTTTT. The full variable domain, with the rest looked up from reference TRBV5-1 and TRBJ2-2, is KAGVTQTPRYLIKTRGQQVTLSCSPISGHRSVSWYQQTPGQGLQFLFEYFSETQRNKGNFPGRFSGRQFSNSRSEMNVSTLELGDSALYLCASSVPTGDPNTGELFFGEGSRLTVL.